The 20 T cell receptor beta chains reported below all come from one sample, sequenced in a study of control samples from healthy donors and cancer patients (dated by TCRdb to about 2020). The library was generated by the immunoSEQ multiplex PCR assay. TCRdb's version of the immuneACCESS table is confined to in-frame rearrangements and falls short of the full clone set. An unresolved V gene accounts for under half of the shortfall where checked; the remainder is of unknown origin. This sample lists approximately 170,000 clones; around 93% were detected once. The ten largest make up about 4% of the sample. The source material was blood. These receptors all come from an older woman in good health.

In nucleotides, the CDR3 is TGTGCCAGCAGAGTAAACACCGGGGAGCTGTTTTTT. Protein product: CASRVNTGELFF. The rearrangement links TRBV12-3 or TRBV12-4 to TRBJ2-2; D unclear. V gave up 6 bases and J gave up 2 bases, with 4 bases separating them. There are 12 residues in the CDR3.

This chain links TRBV6-5 with TRBJ2-3; 8 nucleotides line up with TRBD1. CDR3 size: 14 residues. V trimming: 6 bases; J trimming: 1 base; junction bases outside the gene matches: 3. Germline CDR1 MNHEY, CDR2 SVGAGI. The CDR3 region is CASSLGQGTDTQYF. CDR3 DNA sequence: TGTGCCAGCAGCCTGGGACAGGGCACAGATACGCAGTATTTT.

J is TRBJ1-2 and V is TRBV6-1, with a possible D match to TRBD1 (5 bases). Germline CDR1 and CDR2: MNHNS and SASEGT. The CDR3 covers 14 residues. V lost 1 base to trimming and J lost 6 bases, with 12 bases between them. The CDR3 DNA is TGTGCCAGCAGTGAAGAAGGGGAGGAACATGGCTACACCTTC. Translating it yields CASSEEGEEHGYTF.

V and J are TRBV7-9 and TRBJ2-3; no reliable D call. The germline gives CDR1 SEHNR, CDR2 FQNEAQ (reference sequence). The V end lost 1 base, the J end lost 2 bases, and 7 bases lay between the germline ends. The CDR3 has 14 amino acids. The chain's CDR3 is CASSLVLPTDTQYF. CDR3 nucleotide sequence: TGTGCCAGCAGCTTAGTCTTACCCACAGATACGCAGTATTTT. Full variable domain (rest looked up from reference TRBV7-9 and TRBJ2-3): DTGVSQNPRHKITKRGQNVTFRCDPISEHNRLYWYRQTLGQGPEFLTYFQNEAQLEKSRLLSDRFSAERPKGSFSTLEIQRTEQGDSAMYLCASSLVLPTDTQYFGPGTRLTVL.

The V gene is TRBV2, the J gene TRBJ1-5; D might be TRBD1 (5 bases). The CDR3 spans 13 residues. CDR1 and CDR2 from the germline V gene are SNHLY and FYNNEI. Between the trimmed V and J ends, which lost 8 bases and 3 bases, there was a span of 11 bases. The CDR3 here is CASGAETNQPQHF. The DNA for the CDR3 is TGTGCCAGCGGGGCAGAGACCAATCAGCCCCAGCATTTT.

The chain has TRBV19 and TRBJ1-6; possibly TRBD1 for D (5 bases). Trimming removed 6 bases from V and 4 bases from J, with 13 bases in between. The CDR3 runs to 15 residues. Per germline, CDR1 LNHDA and CDR2 SQIVND (reference sequence). The CDR3 nucleotides are TGTGCCAGTAGGCCGGGACGGGGATATAATTCACCCCTCCACTTT. Encoded protein: CASRPGRGYNSPLHF.

The CDR3 DNA reads as TGTGCCAGCAGCGTCGGGGAGACCCAGTACTTC. Encoded protein: CASSVGETQYF. The chain couples TRBV7-2 to TRBJ2-5; D not resolved. V was pared by 5 bases and J by 5 bases, with 6 bases between. The germline V gene encodes CDR1 SGHTA and CDR2 FQGNSA. The CDR3 has 11 amino acids.

The CDR3 nucleotides are TGTGCCAGCAGCTTGTACGGAGATACGCAGTATTTT. This gives the protein CASSLYGDTQYF. The chain links TRBV5-4 to TRBJ2-3, with D hard to call. This CDR3 region has 12 residues. The germline V gene has CDR1 SGHNT and CDR2 YYREEE (reference sequence). V gave up 1 base and J gave up 5 bases, with 5 bases separating them.

The V gene is TRBV10-3, the J gene TRBJ1-6; 9 nucleotides line up with TRBD1. V dropped 10 bases and J dropped 9; count of bases not matched to a gene: 7. This CDR3 is 13 amino acids long. CDR1 and CDR2 (germline): ENHRY, SYGVKD. The CDR3 bases are TGTGCCAGCCTGGGACAGGGAGGTTCACCCCTCCACTTT. Translating gives CASLGQGGSPLHF.

The gene calls are TRBV7-9 and TRBJ1-2; D gene uncertain. CDR3 length: 13 amino acids. Trimming pared 6 bases from V and 4 bases from J, leaving 12 bases between. The germline CDR1 and CDR2 sequences are SEHNR and FQNEAQ (reference sequence). Here the CDR3 DNA reads TGTGCCAGCAGGCCGGGCAACGGCTATGGCTACACCTTC. The encoded protein is CASRPGNGYGYTF.

The chain couples TRBV4-1 to TRBJ2-1; the match to TRBD2 covers 9 bases. The CDR3 contains 15 residues. J was trimmed by 7 bases and V by 5 bases; bases with no gene match: 9. CDR1 and CDR2 from the germline V gene are MGHRA and YSYEKL. CDR3 region: CASSEAGGGPNEQFF. The CDR3 nucleotides read TGCGCCAGCAGCGAAGCGGGGGGAGGACCGAATGAGCAGTTCTTC.

This clone appeared a single time. V usage is TRBV2 and J usage is TRBJ1-2; 10 positions match TRBD1. Germline values: CDR1 SNHLY, CDR2 FYNNEI. Trimming cost V 6 bases and J 5 bases; bases outside gene matches: 3. The CDR3 sequence is 13 residues long. CDR3 DNA: TGTGCCAGCAGGACAGGGGGCTGGTATGGCTACACCTTC. Protein product: CASRTGGWYGYTF.

Of note for this clone: Additional DNA sequences in this sample encode the identical CDR3. The CDR3 DNA sequence: TGCGCCAGCAGCCGGGTCAGGGGTGTTGAAAAACTGTTTTTT. Its translation: CASSRVRGVEKLFF. V usage is TRBV4-3 and J usage is TRBJ1-4, with a possible D match to TRBD1 (6 bases). Trimming removed 4 bases at V and 7 bases at J, with 13 bases between. Looked up from germline, CDR1 is LGHNA and CDR2 is YSLEER. The CDR3 sequence is 14 residues long.

This chain links TRBV6-5 with TRBJ1-1; D ambiguous. This CDR3 spans 13 amino acids. V lost 2 bases to trimming and J lost 1 base, with 5 bases between them. Germline CDR1 is MNHEY and CDR2 is SVGAGI. The CDR3 is CASSYEWNTEAFF. The CDR3 region has the DNA TGTGCCAGCAGTTACGAGTGGAACACTGAAGCTTTCTTT.

This clone was seen a handful of times. The chain is built from TRBV10-3 and TRBJ1-6; TRBD1 agrees at 7 bases. Trimming cost V 7 bases and J 9 bases; bases outside gene matches: 6. Germline V CDR1 and CDR2: ENHRY, SYGVKD. This CDR3 contains 13 residues. CDR3 nucleotides: TGTGCCATCACTGACAGGGAGAGTTCACCCCTCCACTTT. This translates into CAITDRESSPLHF.

The genes are TRBV4-1 and TRBJ1-5; possibly TRBD1 for D (5 bases). This CDR3 is 14 amino acids long. Trimming shortened V by 1 base and J by 5 bases, and 9 bases separated the two germline ends. The germline gives CDR1 MGHRA, CDR2 YSYEKL. The CDR3 region is CASSQVVGDQPQHF. The CDR3 coding sequence is TGCGCCAGCAGCCAAGTTGTAGGGGATCAGCCCCAGCATTTT.

The chain uses TRBV7-5 and TRBJ1-4. TRBV7-5 corresponds to a pseudogene. The CDR3 covers 15 residues. The CDR3 is CARSRRTMTNEKLFF. The CDR3 DNA reads as TGTGCCAGAAGCCGCAGGACGATGACTAATGAAAAACTGTTTTTT.

The chain uses TRBV11-1 and TRBJ1-1; the D is unclear. There are 15 residues in the CDR3. Per germline, CDR1 SGHAT and CDR2 FQDESV (reference sequence). Trimming shortened V by 3 bases and J by 1 base, and 12 bases separated the two germline ends. The CDR3 here is CASSLAVGRNTEAFF. The CDR3 DNA follows: TGTGCCAGCAGCTTGGCGGTAGGCCGGAACACTGAAGCTTTCTTT.

The chain couples TRBV7-3 to TRBJ2-2, with D possibly TRBD2 on 6 matching bases. Trimming shortened V by 3 bases and J by 0 bases, and 8 bases separated the two germline ends. CDR1 and CDR2 from the germline V gene are SGHTA and FQGTGA. There are 15 residues in the CDR3. CDR3 sequence: CASSLGGTNTGELFF. The CDR3, as DNA: TGTGCCAGCAGCTTGGGAGGAACGAACACCGGGGAGCTGTTTTTT. The whole variable domain, remainder taken from reference TRBV7-3 and TRBJ2-2, is GAGVSQTPSNKVTEKGKYVELRCDPISGHTALYWYRQSLGQGPEFLIYFQGTGAADDSGLPNDRFFAVRPEGSVSTLKIQRTERGDSAVYLCASSLGGTNTGELFFGEGSRLTVL.

This clone was detected only once. The J gene is TRBJ1-4, the V gene TRBV5-1, with TRBD1 identical over 7 bases. Germline V gene sequence: CDR1 SGHRS, CDR2 YFSETQ. CDR3 length: 14 residues. The V segment lost 0 bases and the J segment 8 bases; nucleotides outside the gene matches: 4. The CDR3 sequence: CASSLGGGEEKLFF. In DNA form, the CDR3 reads TGCGCCAGCAGCTTGGGAGGGGGCGAAGAAAAACTGTTTTTT.